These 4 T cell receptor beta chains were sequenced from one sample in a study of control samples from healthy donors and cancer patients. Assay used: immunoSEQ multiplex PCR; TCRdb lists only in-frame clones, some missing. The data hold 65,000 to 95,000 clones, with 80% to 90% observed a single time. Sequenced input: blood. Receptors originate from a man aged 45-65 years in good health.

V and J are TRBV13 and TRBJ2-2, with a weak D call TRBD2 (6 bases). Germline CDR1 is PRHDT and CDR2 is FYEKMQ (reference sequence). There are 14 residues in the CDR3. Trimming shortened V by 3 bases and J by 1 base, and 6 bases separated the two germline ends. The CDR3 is CASSLEGNTGELFF. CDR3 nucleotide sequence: TGTGCCAGCAGCTTGGAGGGGAACACCGGGGAGCTGTTTTTT.

The CDR3: CACGTGTEAFF. CDR3 bases: TGTGCCTGCGGGACAGGGACTGAAGCTTTCTTT. The chain uses TRBV2 and TRBJ1-1, with 9 bases that match TRBD1. CDR1 and CDR2 (germline): SNHLY, FYNNEI. The ends lost 11 bases at V and 5 bases at J; junction bases unmatched: 3. The CDR3 runs 11 residues.

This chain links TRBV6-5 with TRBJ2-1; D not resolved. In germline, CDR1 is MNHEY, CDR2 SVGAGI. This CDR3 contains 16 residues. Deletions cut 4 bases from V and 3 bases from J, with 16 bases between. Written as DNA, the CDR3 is TGTGCCAGCAGTTTCACATCCCGGGCCGACTACAATGAGCAGTTCTTC. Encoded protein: CASSFTSRADYNEQFF.

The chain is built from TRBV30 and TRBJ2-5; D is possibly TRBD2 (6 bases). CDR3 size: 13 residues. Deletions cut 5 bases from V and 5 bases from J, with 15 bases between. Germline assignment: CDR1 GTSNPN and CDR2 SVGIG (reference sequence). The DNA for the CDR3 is TGTGCCTGGGGGGGGACCCTAGGGGAGACCCAGTACTTC. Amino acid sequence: CAWGGTLGETQYF.